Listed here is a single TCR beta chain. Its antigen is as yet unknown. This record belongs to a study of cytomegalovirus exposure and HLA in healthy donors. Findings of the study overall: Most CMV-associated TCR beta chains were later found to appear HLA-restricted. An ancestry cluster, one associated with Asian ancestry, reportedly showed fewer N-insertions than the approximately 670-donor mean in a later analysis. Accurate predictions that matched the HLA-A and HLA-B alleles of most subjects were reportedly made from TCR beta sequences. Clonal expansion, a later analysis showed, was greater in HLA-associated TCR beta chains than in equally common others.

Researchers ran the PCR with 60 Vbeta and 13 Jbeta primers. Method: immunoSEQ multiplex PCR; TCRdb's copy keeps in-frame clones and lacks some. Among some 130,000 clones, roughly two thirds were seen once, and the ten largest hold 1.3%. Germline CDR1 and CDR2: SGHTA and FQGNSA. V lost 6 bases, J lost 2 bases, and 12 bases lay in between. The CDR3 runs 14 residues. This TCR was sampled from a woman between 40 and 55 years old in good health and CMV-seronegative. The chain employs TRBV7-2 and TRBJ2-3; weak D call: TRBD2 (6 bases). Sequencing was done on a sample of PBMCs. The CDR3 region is CASRGGLPTDTQYF. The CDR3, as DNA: TGTGCCAGCAGGGGAGGACTCCCCACAGATACGCAGTATTTT.